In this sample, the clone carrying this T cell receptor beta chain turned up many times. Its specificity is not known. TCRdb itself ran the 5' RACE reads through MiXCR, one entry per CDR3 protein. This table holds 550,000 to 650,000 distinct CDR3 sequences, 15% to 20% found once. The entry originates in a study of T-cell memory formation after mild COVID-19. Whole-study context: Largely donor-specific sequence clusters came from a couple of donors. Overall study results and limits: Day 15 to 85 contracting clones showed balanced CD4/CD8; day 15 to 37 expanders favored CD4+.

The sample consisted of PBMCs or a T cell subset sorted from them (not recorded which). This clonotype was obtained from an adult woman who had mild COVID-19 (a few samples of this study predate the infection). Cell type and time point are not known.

The CDR3, as DNA: TGTGCCAGCAGCTTGGAAGGGGGCACTGAAGCTTTCTTT. Protein: CASSLEGGTEAFF. This chain connects TRBV7-9 to TRBJ1-1; the D gene is possibly TRBD1 (6 bases). The CDR3 is 13 amino acids. CDR1 SEHNR and CDR2 FQNEAQ come from the germline V gene (reference sequence). Deletions cut 3 bases from V and 4 bases from J, with 9 bases between.